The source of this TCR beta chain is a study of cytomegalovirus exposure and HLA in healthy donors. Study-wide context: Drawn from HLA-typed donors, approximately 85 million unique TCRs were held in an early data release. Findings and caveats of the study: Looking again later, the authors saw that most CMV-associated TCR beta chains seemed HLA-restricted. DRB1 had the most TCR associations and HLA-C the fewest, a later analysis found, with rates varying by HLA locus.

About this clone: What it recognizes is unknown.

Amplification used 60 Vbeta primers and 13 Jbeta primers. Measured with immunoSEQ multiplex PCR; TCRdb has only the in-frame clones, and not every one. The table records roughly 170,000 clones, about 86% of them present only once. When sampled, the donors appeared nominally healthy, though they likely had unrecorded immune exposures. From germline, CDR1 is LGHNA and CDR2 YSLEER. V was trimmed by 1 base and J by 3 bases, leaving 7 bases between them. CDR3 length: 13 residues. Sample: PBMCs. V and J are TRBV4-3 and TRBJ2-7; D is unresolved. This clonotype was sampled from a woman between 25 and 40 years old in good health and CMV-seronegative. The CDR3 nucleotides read TGCGCCAGCAGCCAAGGTCAGAACTACGAGCAGTACTTC. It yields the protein CASSQGQNYEQYF.